The entry that follows covers one T cell receptor beta chain sequence. This entry is derived from a study of blood T cell repertoires in COVID-19. Study-wide context: COVID-19 samples, acute and convalescent, were from the United States, Italy and Spain. PBMCs, B-cell-depleted T cells, or T cells provided the cDNA or gDNA that made up the material.

Per the authors' pipeline: Reference gene primers were amplified, and this amplification served to estimate nucleated cell counts. TCRdb keeps only in-frame clones here, not all; method: immunoSEQ multiplex PCR. The DNA was the basis for D and trimming; V, J and clone size are from that table. The sample lists around 68,000 clones; approximately 91% were seen once. The CDR3 spans 13 residues. V lost 5 bases, J lost 0 bases, and 1 base stayed unmatched. Germline CDR1 reads WNHNN; CDR2 reads SYGVQD (reference sequence). This receptor was taken from a human donor in a cohort sampled during active COVID-19. Sequences were obtained from peripheral blood. V and J are TRBV10-1 and TRBJ2-7; 7 bases map to TRBD1. CDR3: CASSYRGSYEQYF. CDR3 in DNA: TGCGCCAGCAGTTACAGGGGCTCCTACGAGCAGTACTTC.